The T cell receptor beta chain under discussion was sequenced for a study of cytomegalovirus exposure and HLA in healthy donors. General study findings and limits: Several of the most significant clusters were apparently associated with common viral pathogens in a later analysis.

The CDR3 loop spans 17 amino acids. The ends lost 4 bases at V and 0 bases at J; junction bases unmatched: 8. Germline CDR1 reads MGHRA; CDR2 reads YSYEKL. PCR primers comprised 60 Vbeta and 13 Jbeta primers. Clones were sequenced by immunoSEQ multiplex PCR, and TCRdb holds only the in-frame ones, with some missing. The data contain around 180,000 clones, approximately 86% of them singletons. Details on this clone: Its specificity is not known.

This rearrangement joins TRBV4-1 to TRBJ2-4, with 8 nucleotides matching TRBD2. The source material was PBMCs. The source is a woman younger than 30 in good health and CMV-seronegative. In nucleotides, the CDR3 is TGCGCCAGCAGCCTACAGGGACTAGTGGCAGCCAAAAACATTCAGTACTTC. Translation gives CASSLQGLVAAKNIQYF.